Shown below are 24 T cell receptor beta chains from a single sample sequenced in a study of cytomegalovirus exposure and HLA in healthy donors. Vbeta (60) and Jbeta (13) primers were used in the PCR. Assay: immunoSEQ multiplex PCR; the TCRdb copy retains only in-frame clones and omits some. Of about 120,000 clones in the sample, roughly a tenth are singletons; the top ten hold 2.5% to 3.5%. What was sequenced was PBMCs. The origin of the receptors is a man aged 30-40 years in good health and CMV-seronegative.

V and J are TRBV7-6 and TRBJ2-7; TRBD2 matches at 11 bases. The CDR3 runs to 14 residues. With 6 bases clipped from V and 1 base from J, the junction kept 2 bases outside the gene matches. Germline-derived CDR1 and CDR2 are SGHVS and FNYEAQ. In DNA, the CDR3 is TGTGCCAGCAGTACTAGCGGGGGTTCCTACGAGCAGTACTTC. Its translation: CASSTSGGSYEQYF.

The chain combines TRBV28 with TRBJ1-4; D may be TRBD1 (5 bases). From germline, CDR1 is MDHEN and CDR2 SYDVKM. With 4 bases removed from V and 7 bases from J, the gap between germline ends came to 22 bases. The CDR3 is made up of 17 amino acids. CDR3 in DNA: TGTGCCAGCAGTTCTATCCCCGGGGAGGGGCCTGGTGAAAAACTGTTTTTT. Protein product: CASSSIPGEGPGEKLFF.

This chain links TRBV6-5 with TRBJ2-1; D possibly corresponds to TRBD1 (6 bases). V was clipped by 2 bases and J by 6 bases, with 11 bases between them. CDR1 and CDR2 from the germline V gene are MNHEY and SVGAGI. CDR3 length equals 14 residues. Written as DNA, the CDR3 is TGTGCCAGCAGTTACCGGACAGCTGTCAATGAGCAGTTCTTC. This gives the protein CASSYRTAVNEQFF.

V and J are TRBV7-9 and TRBJ1-2; the D gene is possibly TRBD1 (5 bases). The CDR3 has 14 amino acids. V dropped 4 bases and J dropped 3 bases, with 12 bases sitting between them. CDR1 SEHNR and CDR2 FQNEAQ come from the germline V gene (reference sequence). The CDR3 DNA reads TGTGCCAGCAGCTCAGCGGGGCAATACTATGGCTACACCTTC. As protein: CASSSAGQYYGYTF.

This clone was recorded a few times. The chain couples TRBV30 to TRBJ2-1; D ambiguous. V was pared by 2 bases and J by 4 bases, with 9 bases between. CDR1 is GTSNPN, CDR2 SVGIG, per germline (reference sequence). The CDR3 is 13 residues long. The CDR3 loop reads CAWSTNLYNEQFF. CDR3 nucleotide sequence: TGTGCCTGGAGTACTAACCTGTACAATGAGCAGTTCTTC. Using reference TRBV30 and TRBJ2-1 for the parts outside the CDR3, the full variable domain is SQTIHQWPATLVQPVGSPLSLECTVEGTSNPNLYWYRQAAGRGLQLLFYSVGIGQISSEVPQNLSASRPQDRQFILSSKKLLLSDSGFYLCAWSTNLYNEQFFGPGTRLTVL.

The V call is TRBV2, the J call TRBJ1-2; no firm D call. The CDR3 runs 12 residues. The V gene lost 8 bases and the J gene lost 2 bases, with 9 bases spanning the gap. Germline lookup yields CDR1 SNHLY and CDR2 FYNNEI. DNA of the CDR3: TGTGCCAGCTGGGCCGGAAACTATGGCTACACCTTC. Translated: CASWAGNYGYTF.

The sample holds a few counts of this clone. The J gene is TRBJ1-2, the V gene TRBV18, with D unresolved. Trimming took 4 bases from V and 3 from J, leaving 15 bases between them. The CDR3 is 15 residues long. The germline CDR1 and CDR2 sequences are KGHSH and LQKENI. The CDR3 DNA reads as TGTGCCAGCTCACTCGTCGTGGGAGGTGACTATGGCTACACCTTC. It codes for CASSLVVGGDYGYTF.

The chain combines TRBV7-2 with TRBJ2-7; 8 bases line up with TRBD1. This CDR3 has 17 amino acids. Germline loops: CDR1 SGHTA, CDR2 FQGNSA. J gave up 0 bases and V 2 bases, and 9 bases lay outside the gene matches. This chain's CDR3 is CASSLPIRGRISYEQYF. The CDR3 DNA is TGTGCCAGCAGCTTACCCATCAGGGGGCGAATCTCCTACGAGCAGTACTTC.

For the CDR3, the DNA is TGTGCCATCAGTGGAAGGGGGCGCGCCTACGAGCAGTACTTC. Translating it yields CAISGRGRAYEQYF. The rearrangement uses TRBV10-3 and TRBJ2-7, with 7 bases lining up with TRBD1. Germline V CDR1 and CDR2: ENHRY, SYGVKD. The CDR3 totals 14 residues. After removal of 4 bases from V and 2 bases from J, the junction contained 5 bases not matched to a gene.

This clone was detected a few times. This chain uses TRBV6-6 with TRBJ2-3, with 8 positions matching TRBD2. This CDR3 has 15 amino acids. Germline loops: CDR1 MNHNY, CDR2 SVGAGI (reference sequence). V shed 6 bases, J shed 3 bases, and the junction held 8 bases outside the gene matches. The CDR3 here is CASSLGGVATDTQYF. CDR3 nucleotides: TGTGCCAGCAGCCTCGGGGGGGTAGCAACAGATACGCAGTATTTT.

CDR3 protein: CASGNSGQSDEQFF. The DNA for the CDR3 is TGCGCCAGCGGTAACTCGGGACAGAGCGATGAGCAGTTCTTC. The V gene is TRBV5-1, the J gene TRBJ2-1, with 7 positions matching TRBD1. Trimming at V came to 7 bases and at J to 8 bases, leaving 12 bases not matched to a gene. CDR3 length: 14 amino acids. CDR1 and CDR2 (germline): SGHRS, YFSETQ.

This clone turned up a few times. J is TRBJ1-2 and V is TRBV28; D is perhaps TRBD1 (5 bases). The CDR3 spans 16 residues. The germline gives CDR1 MDHEN, CDR2 SYDVKM. V shed 3 bases and J shed 3 bases, with 17 bases lying between them. CDR3 region: CASSFQGFGGDYGYTF. The CDR3 bases are TGTGCCAGCAGTTTCCAGGGTTTCGGGGGTGACTATGGCTACACCTTC.

This clone has only a few counts. The rearrangement joins TRBV19 to TRBJ1-2; 7 bases line up with TRBD1. In germline, CDR1 is LNHDA, CDR2 SQIVND (reference sequence). Losses at the gene ends were 5 bases for V and 6 bases for J; bases not matched to a gene: 12. This CDR3 region has 15 residues. The CDR3 DNA is TGTGCCAGTAGTTCGGGACAGACCCTTTATAATGGCTACACCTTC. Its translation: CASSSGQTLYNGYTF.

The table lists this clone with a few counts. The rearrangement uses TRBV18 and TRBJ2-7, with D possibly being TRBD2 (5 bases). This CDR3 has 13 residues. CDR1 is KGHSH, CDR2 LQKENI, per germline. Trimming removed 2 bases from V and 7 bases from J, with 12 bases in between. CDR3 loop: CASSPTGTGEQYF. The CDR3 region has the DNA TGTGCCAGCTCACCAACCGGAACGGGGGAGCAGTACTTC.

V is TRBV6-5 and J is TRBJ1-3, with unresolved D. Trimming took 2 bases from V and 3 from J, leaving 8 bases between them. This CDR3 region has 14 residues. CDR1 and CDR2 from the germline V gene are MNHEY and SVGAGI. The CDR3 sequence is CASSYGSSGNTIYF. CDR3 DNA: TGTGCCAGCAGTTACGGTTCTAGTGGAAACACCATATATTTT.

The rearrangement joins TRBV5-4 to TRBJ1-5, with a tentative D call TRBD1 (6 bases). This CDR3 is 14 amino acids long. The V end lost 0 bases, the J end lost 5 bases, and 9 bases lay between the germline ends. Germline V lookup: CDR1 SGHNT, CDR2 YYREEE (reference sequence). The CDR3 region has the DNA TGTGCCAGCAGCTTGGACAGGGACCATCAGCCCCAGCATTTT. Translation gives CASSLDRDHQPQHF.

This clone occurred a few times. The V and J genes are TRBV6-5 and TRBJ2-7; the match to TRBD1 covers 11 bases. The CDR3 runs 15 residues. Germline lookup yields CDR1 MNHEY and CDR2 SVGAGI. The J segment lost 3 bases and the V segment lost 0 bases, leaving 1 base of the junction unmatched. For the CDR3, the DNA is TGTGCCAGCAGTTACTCGGGACAGGGGGTCTACGAGCAGTACTTC. It translates to CASSYSGQGVYEQYF.

This chain links TRBV2 with TRBJ2-7; 7 bases fit TRBD1. V was clipped by 8 bases and J by 9 bases; unmatched bases: 22. This CDR3 contains 16 residues. Germline V gives CDR1 SNHLY, CDR2 FYNNEI. CDR3 nucleotides: TGTGCCAGCCTACTTACCCGGACAGGTGGGGACATCGGGCAGTACTTC. As protein: CASLLTRTGGDIGQYF.

This clone was seen only a few times. This rearrangement joins TRBV10-2 to TRBJ1-5, with 10 nucleotides matching TRBD1. Germline CDR1 WSHSY, CDR2 SAAADI. V lost 10 bases to trimming and J lost 4 bases; unmatched junction nucleotides: 4. The CDR3 totals 13 residues. The CDR3 sequence is CATTDRGNQPQHF. The DNA for the CDR3 is TGCGCCACCACGGACAGGGGGAATCAGCCCCAGCATTTT.

The chain links TRBV7-8 to TRBJ2-3; 8 bases line up with TRBD2. The V and J ends lost 5 bases and 8 bases, in that order; junction bases with no gene match: 15. CDR3 size: 16 residues. Germline lookup yields CDR1 SGHVS and CDR2 FQNEAQ. The CDR3 DNA sequence: TGTGCCAGCAGCCCGGACTGGGCGGGAGGCCCCGGTACGCAGTATTTT. This codes for CASSPDWAGGPGTQYF.

The J gene is TRBJ2-5, the V gene TRBV28; the D gene is possibly TRBD1 (5 bases). The CDR3 contains 13 residues. Germline values: CDR1 MDHEN, CDR2 SYDVKM. The germline V and J ends were trimmed by 6 bases and 2 bases, with 10 bases remaining between them. The CDR3 coding sequence is TGTGCCAGCAGAACCGACAGTCAAGAGACCCAGTACTTC. It translates to CASRTDSQETQYF. The variable domain in full, completed from reference TRBV28 and TRBJ2-5, reads DVKVTQSSRYLVKRTGEKVFLECVQDMDHENMFWYRQDPGLGLRLIYFSYDVKMKEKGDIPEGYSVSREKKERFSLILESASTNQTSMYLCASRTDSQETQYFGPGTRLLVL.

The V gene is TRBV4-2, the J gene TRBJ1-1; D call uncertain. Per the germline V gene, CDR1 is LGHNA and CDR2 is YNFKEQ. This CDR3 spans 13 amino acids. V lost 1 base and J 1 base, leaving 4 bases between the germline ends. The CDR3, as DNA: TGTGCCAGCAGCCAAGGAGGGAACACTGAAGCTTTCTTT. Translated: CASSQGGNTEAFF.

V usage is TRBV7-2 and J usage is TRBJ2-1; 10 positions agree with TRBD2. The germline V gene encodes CDR1 SGHTA and CDR2 FQGNSA. V was pared by 1 base and J by 7 bases, with 7 bases of the junction left unmatched. The length of the CDR3 is 16 residues. The CDR3 DNA is TGTGCCAGCAGCTTAGGGCTAGCGGGAGACTGGAATGAGCAGTTCTTC. Encoded protein: CASSLGLAGDWNEQFF.

The chain uses TRBV4-1 and TRBJ2-3; 9 bases line up with TRBD1. Per germline, CDR1 MGHRA and CDR2 YSYEKL. The CDR3 consists of 16 residues. The V and J ends lost 1 base and 4 bases, in that order; junction bases with no gene match: 6. In DNA, the CDR3 is TGCGCCAGCAGCCAAGCCCCGGGACAGGGAGCAGATACGCAGTATTTT. Translation gives CASSQAPGQGADTQYF.